This T cell receptor (beta chain) was recorded in a study of T cell responses to AZD1222 COVID-19 vaccine. Study results and caveats: The donors showed a predominance of white British ancestry and of females, with possible underestimation of clonal diversity. Seropositive at baseline were only a handful of AZD1222 recipients. The study sampled repertoires only after the peak T cell response.

J was trimmed by 0 bases and V by 4 bases; bases with no gene match: 11. The CDR3 extends over 16 amino acids. CDR1 and CDR2 from the germline V gene are SQVTM and ANQGSEA. Generated by immunoSEQ multiplex PCR, the TCRdb table keeps only in-frame clones and is missing some. The table shows 150,000 to 200,000 clones, with approximately 90% occurring only once. The analysis combined second doses at about 4 or about 12 weeks. Concerning this clone itself: Its antigen is undetermined.

This clonotype originated in an adult who received the AZD1222 COVID-19 vaccine. The material was peripheral blood, obtained 28 days after the second AZD1222 dose. J is TRBJ1-2 and V is TRBV29-1; 7 nucleotides line up with TRBD1. The CDR3 sequence: CSVALPGGLPNYGYTF. CDR3 DNA: TGCAGCGTTGCGTTACCAGGGGGTTTGCCTAACTATGGCTACACCTTC.